The sequence of this T cell receptor (beta chain) was determined in a study of neurological immune-mediated disorders. The CDR3 consists of 13 residues. The V gene's germline CDR1 is KGHDR and CDR2 SFDVKD. Trimming shortened V by 10 bases and J by 2 bases, and 12 bases separated the two germline ends. Study-wide results and caveats: While HTLV-1-associated myelopathy showed the greatest TCR clonal expansion, multiple sclerosis showed the least, falling below healthy controls.

Synthesis of cDNA used 5'RACE (with 10-nucleotide random UMIs). TCRdb re-analysed the 5' RACE reads in MiXCR, keeping a single row per CDR3 protein. The sample yields about 48,000 distinct CDR3 sequences, over 9% seen once. This clonotype was counted ten times or more. Its antigen is still unknown. This TCR derives from a woman aged 40 to 50 with HTLV-1-associated myelopathy (HAM/TSP). V usage is TRBV24-1 and J usage is TRBJ2-3; the D call may be TRBD1 or TRBD2 (6 bases each). The sample comprised PBMCs. CDR3 bases: TGTGCCACAGCGCGGGACACCACAGATACGCAGTATTTT. Translated: CATARDTTDTQYF.